This TCR beta chain emerged from a study of immune heterogeneity within non-small cell lung tumors. Study context: Among the tumors, several were squamous cell carcinomas, about nine were non-squamous carcinomas and 1 was not otherwise specified. Study observations and caveats: Identical dominant CDR3 beta clonotypes showed recurrence across tumor sites within a patient, and site-unique high-frequency clones were also present.

This clonotype was counted a few times. What it recognizes is unknown. Trimming removed 4 bases from V and 1 base from J; junction bases left unmatched: 7. This CDR3 comprises 15 residues. Looked up from germline, CDR1 is DFQATT and CDR2 is SNEGSKA (reference sequence). The authors used 550 to 750 ng of bulk tumor genomic DNA per sample as template. While surgery was under way, several biopsies spaced far apart were taken per primary tumor. Each patient presented with untreated, newly diagnosed non-small cell lung cancer and received curative surgery. Multiplex PCR amplified the TCR beta CDR3 region. Its first round ran for around 11 cycles with 32 V and 13 J primers. Using its own MiXCR run on the multiplex PCR reads, TCRdb lists one record per CDR3 protein. The sample has 2,000 or so distinct CDR3 sequences, under 35% seen once.

This clonotype was sampled from a man aged 55 to 70 with non-small cell lung cancer. Material for sequencing was lung tumor tissue. The chain carries TRBV20-1 and TRBJ2-3; TRBD2 aligns across 8 bases. The CDR3 loop is CSAISLAGRTDTQYF. CDR3 DNA sequence: TGCAGTGCTATTTCTCTAGCGGGCCGCACAGATACGCAGTATTTT.